Listed here are 29 T cell receptor beta chains from one sample, sequenced in a study of blood T cell repertoires in COVID-19. Repertoires were generated with immunoSEQ multiplex PCR, while TCRdb's copy carries only in-frame clones and drops some. Here the sample spans about 42,000 clones, about 88% being singletons. Sample: peripheral blood. These receptors were taken from a human donor in a cohort sampled during active COVID-19.

The V and J genes are TRBV4-2 and TRBJ2-1, with 8 nucleotides matching TRBD2. Germline V gene sequence: CDR1 LGHNA, CDR2 YNFKEQ. V lost 0 bases to trimming and J lost 5 bases; unmatched junction nucleotides: 3. The CDR3 spans 15 residues. CDR3 sequence reads: CASSQDPGLDNEQFF. The CDR3 DNA follows: TGTGCCAGCAGCCAAGATCCGGGACTAGACAATGAGCAGTTCTTC.

In its sample, this clone was seen once. The CDR3 sequence: CASSRDSGSDEQFF. As DNA, the CDR3 is TGTGCCAGCTCACGCGATAGCGGGAGCGATGAGCAGTTCTTC. This chain links TRBV18 with TRBJ2-1, with TRBD2 identical over 9 bases. This CDR3 is 14 amino acids long. Trimming removed 4 bases from V and 8 bases from J; junction bases left unmatched: 6. Germline V lookup: CDR1 KGHSH, CDR2 LQKENI.

V and J are TRBV5-4 and TRBJ2-7; D possibly corresponds to TRBD2 (6 bases). Germline CDR1 reads SGHNT; CDR2 reads YYREEE (reference sequence). The CDR3 runs 14 residues. The V and J ends lost 4 bases and 3 bases respectively, with 14 bases between them. CDR3 bases: TGTGCCAGCAGCCCGGGGACTCTGAACTACGAGCAGTACTTC. This codes for CASSPGTLNYEQYF.

The chain uses TRBV9 and TRBJ2-5; D perhaps matches TRBD2 (7 bases). CDR3 length: 15 residues. Trimming removed 3 bases at V and 5 bases at J, with 17 bases between. Per germline, CDR1 SGDLS and CDR2 YYNGEE. In nucleotides, the CDR3 is TGTGCCAGCAGCGCCGGGGAGGGGGTTCTGGAGACCCAGTACTTC. Encoded protein: CASSAGEGVLETQYF.

The rearrangement links TRBV2 to TRBJ2-5; no definite D call. Between the trimmed V and J ends, which lost 5 bases and 5 bases, there was a span of 9 bases. The CDR3 runs 12 residues. Germline values: CDR1 SNHLY, CDR2 FYNNEI. CDR3 amino acids: CASSFQVETQYF. The CDR3 DNA sequence: TGTGCCAGCAGTTTCCAGGTCGAGACCCAGTACTTC.

The chain employs TRBV5-6 and TRBJ2-3; a weak D match, TRBD1 (5 bases). This CDR3 has 16 residues. V lost 4 bases and J lost 0, with 15 bases in between. Germline lookup yields CDR1 SGHDT and CDR2 YYEEEE. Here the CDR3 DNA reads TGTGCCAGCAGCCCCGCACCAGGGATTAGCACAGATACGCAGTATTTT. Residues: CASSPAPGISTDTQYF.

The rearrangement links TRBV7-8 to TRBJ2-5; 8 nucleotides agree with TRBD1. The trim removed 7 bases at V and 2 bases at J, leaving 9 bases unmatched. This CDR3 comprises 15 residues. The V gene's germline CDR1 is SGHVS and CDR2 FQNEAQ. CDR3 in amino acids: CASTLQGDRQETQYF. Here the CDR3 DNA reads TGTGCCAGCACCCTACAAGGGGACAGGCAAGAGACCCAGTACTTC.

The chain is built from TRBV5-1 and TRBJ2-4; 8 positions agree with TRBD1. V gave up 6 bases and J gave up 0 bases; unmatched junction bases: 11. Germline V gene sequence: CDR1 SGHRS, CDR2 YFSETQ. The CDR3 runs 17 residues. CDR3 nucleotides: TGCGCCAGCACCCGAGAGGGACAGGTCGAAGCCAAAAACATTCAGTACTTC. Protein sequence: CASTREGQVEAKNIQYF.

CDR3 bases: TGCGCCAGCAGCCTGGACAAGGCCAAAAACATTCAGTACTTC. Translating gives CASSLDKAKNIQYF. The genes are TRBV5-1 and TRBJ2-4; D might be TRBD1 (5 bases). Germline V gene sequence: CDR1 SGHRS, CDR2 YFSETQ. V shed 4 bases and J shed 1 base, with 9 bases lying between them. This CDR3 has 14 amino acids.

This chain links TRBV30 with TRBJ1-4, with TRBD1 as a possible D gene (5 bases). Germline CDR1 and CDR2: GTSNPN and SVGIG (reference sequence). V lost 3 bases and J lost 1, with 9 bases in between. This CDR3 has 14 residues. The CDR3 bases are TGTGCCTGGAGGCAGGGACTAACTAATGAAAAACTGTTTTTT. This translates into CAWRQGLTNEKLFF.

This clone has more than one count but fewer than ten. This chain uses TRBV6-5 with TRBJ1-3; D gene unclear. Trimming shortened V by 6 bases and J by 2 bases, and 14 bases separated the two germline ends. The CDR3 extends over 15 amino acids. Germline loops: CDR1 MNHEY, CDR2 SVGAGI. The CDR3 DNA sequence: TGTGCCAGCAGCCGAAGCACGGGAACTGGAAACACCATATATTTT. Protein sequence: CASSRSTGTGNTIYF.

This clone is medium-sized in the sample. The genes are TRBV30 and TRBJ1-3; D possibly corresponds to TRBD1 (5 bases). The V end lost 2 bases, the J end lost 0 bases, and 11 bases lay between the germline ends. CDR1 is GTSNPN and CDR2 is SVGIG in the germline V gene (reference sequence). The CDR3 is made up of 15 amino acids. The CDR3, as DNA: TGTGCCTGGAGTCCTCAGGGCTACTCTGGAAACACCATATATTTT. Protein sequence: CAWSPQGYSGNTIYF.

The V and J genes are TRBV5-6 and TRBJ1-2, with 7 bases lining up with TRBD1. The CDR3 is 15 amino acids. V gave up 4 bases and J gave up 7 bases; unmatched junction bases: 13. Germline V gene data show CDR1 as SGHDT and CDR2 as YYEEEE. The CDR3 nucleotides are TGTGCCAGCAGCCGCTGGGAAGGGACAGCGAGTGGCTACACCTTC. As protein: CASSRWEGTASGYTF.

The count of this clone is one. The V call is TRBV6-1, the J call TRBJ2-3, with TRBD2 matching over 11 bases. This CDR3 comprises 16 residues. The germline gives CDR1 MNHNS, CDR2 SASEGT. J gave up 2 bases and V 4 bases, and 5 bases lay outside the gene matches. The CDR3 DNA is TGTGCCAGCAGTGTGCGACTAGCGGGGCTCACAGATACGCAGTATTTT. Residues: CASSVRLAGLTDTQYF.

There are a few counts of this clone. The chain carries TRBV5-1 and TRBJ1-1, with 10 bases lining up with TRBD1. With V trimmed by 4 bases and J by 4 bases, 13 bases remained unmatched. CDR3 length: 17 amino acids. The V gene's germline CDR1 is SGHRS and CDR2 YFSETQ. The CDR3 bases are TGCGCCAGCAGCCCCGGGACAGGGGCATCGTTGGTCACTGAAGCTTTCTTT. It encodes CASSPGTGASLVTEAFF.

V and J are TRBV4-1 and TRBJ1-5; no firm D call. This CDR3 is 16 amino acids long. Trimming left V 4 bases short and J 6 bases short, with 19 bases between. Germline V lookup: CDR1 MGHRA, CDR2 YSYEKL. The CDR3 bases are TGCGCCAGCAGCCCCCGCGACCGGGATGAACGTCAGCCCCAGCATTTT. It codes for CASSPRDRDERQPQHF.

The gene calls are TRBV7-9 and TRBJ2-4; TRBD1 aligns across 9 bases. The junction had 11 bases not matched to a gene; V was cut back by 5 bases and J by 3 bases. Germline CDR1 SEHNR, CDR2 FQNEAQ (reference sequence). The CDR3 runs 17 residues. The CDR3 DNA is TGTGCCAGCAGCAACTCCTGGACAGGGGTAGGCAAAAACATTCAGTACTTC. Protein product: CASSNSWTGVGKNIQYF.

V gene TRBV29-1 combines with J gene TRBJ1-2, with a weak D call TRBD1 (5 bases). CDR3 length equals 13 residues. The germline V gene encodes CDR1 SQVTM and CDR2 ANQGSEA. V gave up 3 bases and J gave up 2 bases, with 10 bases separating them. The CDR3 coding sequence is TGCAGCGTTGATAGACAGCCCAACTATGGCTACACCTTC. It specifies CSVDRQPNYGYTF.

This sequence joins TRBV5-4 and TRBJ1-2; D is possibly TRBD1 (5 bases). Germline V gene sequence: CDR1 SGHNT, CDR2 YYREEE (reference sequence). The CDR3 is made up of 15 amino acids. V gave up 0 bases and J gave up 4 bases, with 13 bases separating them. The CDR3 protein is CASSLEQVFTYGYTF. CDR3 bases: TGTGCCAGCAGCTTGGAACAGGTTTTTACCTATGGCTACACCTTC.

This sequence joins TRBV7-9 and TRBJ1-1, with a possible D match to TRBD1 (5 bases). CDR1 SEHNR and CDR2 FQNEAQ come from the germline V gene (reference sequence). V gave up 8 bases and J gave up 3 bases, with 13 bases separating them. CDR3 length equals 13 residues. The CDR3 spells CASGRREDTEAFF. The DNA of the CDR3 is TGTGCCAGCGGTCGCAGGGAGGACACTGAAGCTTTCTTT. Filled out from reference TRBV7-9 and TRBJ1-1, the complete variable domain reads DTGVSQNPRHKITKRGQNVTFRCDPISEHNRLYWYRQTLGQGPEFLTYFQNEAQLEKSRLLSDRFSAERPKGSFSTLEIQRTEQGDSAMYLCASGRREDTEAFFGQGTRLTVV.

The rearrangement uses TRBV6-6 and TRBJ1-1; D is uncertain. V was trimmed by 6 bases and J by 0 bases, leaving 11 bases between them. This CDR3 has 14 residues. CDR1 is MNHNY and CDR2 is SVGAGI in the germline V gene (reference sequence). The CDR3 sequence: CASSSPRMNTEAFF. The CDR3 region has the DNA TGTGCCAGCAGCTCCCCCAGGATGAACACTGAAGCTTTCTTT.

This rearrangement joins TRBV2 to TRBJ1-2; 8 bases line up with TRBD1. This CDR3 is built from 15 residues. Germline CDR1 and CDR2: SNHLY and FYNNEI. Trimming at V came to 5 bases and at J to 3 bases, leaving 8 bases not matched to a gene. The CDR3 nucleotides are TGTGCCAGCAGTATTACAGGGGGGGCGGACTATGGCTACACCTTC. Amino acids: CASSITGGADYGYTF.

The chain links TRBV7-9 to TRBJ2-2, with unresolved D. The V end lost 1 base, the J end lost 8 bases, and 11 bases lay between the germline ends. CDR1 and CDR2 (germline): SEHNR, FQNEAQ (reference sequence). CDR3 length: 14 residues. The CDR3 loop reads CASSLELIDGELFF. In DNA, the CDR3 is TGTGCCAGCAGCTTAGAATTGATAGATGGGGAGCTGTTTTTT.

The CDR3 nucleotides read TGCGCCAGCAGCTGGGGGACAGGGGGCTTTGGTGAGCAGTTCTTC. Translated: CASSWGTGGFGEQFF. The chain has TRBV5-1 and TRBJ2-1; 12 bases map to TRBD1. CDR3 length equals 15 residues. CDR1 is SGHRS, CDR2 YFSETQ, per germline. V lost 3 bases and J lost 9; bases outside the gene matches: 7.

The chain recombines TRBV19 with TRBJ1-1; unclear D gene. Trimming removed 4 bases from V and 0 bases from J, with 6 bases in between. CDR1 LNHDA and CDR2 SQIVND come from the germline V gene (reference sequence). CDR3 length: 13 amino acids. DNA for the CDR3: TGTGCCAGTAGTAGGGCCGTGAACACTGAAGCTTTCTTT. Encoded protein: CASSRAVNTEAFF.

Only a few counts were recorded for this clone. V usage is TRBV2 and J usage is TRBJ2-5, with 10 positions matching TRBD2. In germline, CDR1 is SNHLY, CDR2 FYNNEI. The CDR3 has 14 amino acids. The ends lost 4 bases at V and 5 bases at J; junction bases unmatched: 4. CDR3 residues: CASSVLLAGETQYF. The CDR3 region has the DNA TGTGCCAGCAGTGTCTTACTAGCGGGGGAGACCCAGTACTTC.

This sequence joins TRBV3-1 (or the pseudogene TRBV3-2) and TRBJ2-7, with TRBD2 as a possible D gene (5 bases). Germline assignment: CDR1 LGHDT and CDR2 YNNKEL (reference sequence). CDR3 size: 14 residues. Trimming left V 5 bases short and J 2 bases short, with 13 bases between. The CDR3 DNA reads TGTGCCAGCAGCGAAAGTGGACTGACCTACGAGCAGTACTTC. It translates to CASSESGLTYEQYF.

The V and J genes are TRBV29-1 and TRBJ1-1, with 7 positions matching TRBD1. The V gene's germline CDR1 is SQVTM and CDR2 ANQGSEA. Trimming removed 3 bases from V and 8 bases from J; junction bases left unmatched: 6. This CDR3 has 12 amino acids. CDR3 amino acids: CSVDPTGPEAFF. The DNA of the CDR3 is TGCAGCGTTGACCCGACAGGGCCGGAAGCTTTCTTT.

The chain uses TRBV6-6 and TRBJ1-1, with D possibly matching TRBD1 (5 bases). V lost 0 bases and J 5 bases, leaving 10 bases between the germline ends. Looked up from germline, CDR1 is MNHNY and CDR2 is SVGAGI (reference sequence). The CDR3 totals 14 residues. CDR3 loop: CASSYSGGGTEAFF. Here the CDR3 DNA reads TGTGCCAGCAGTTACTCGGGGGGAGGAACTGAAGCTTTCTTT.